This T cell receptor beta chain was identified during a study of shared clonotypes between healthy human individuals. As for the study in general: Per donor, three plates held CD4 naive cells, three held CD4 memory, two held CD8 naive and one held CD8 memory. Findings and limits, study-wide: Non-shared clonotypes showed lower generation probabilities than clonotypes common to all four donors.

Deep-level assay runs were performed. Data came from immunoSEQ multiplex PCR; TCRdb stores just in-frame clones and leaves some out. The profile covers millions of clones, with about 95% appearing a single time and roughly 0.13% taken by the ten largest. Trimming took off 6 bases at V and 1 base at J, with 13 bases between the two ends. Germline CDR1 ENHRY, CDR2 SYGVKD. There are 14 residues in the CDR3. This clone was detected only once. What it binds is unknown. The chain joins TRBV10-3 to TRBJ2-7; possibly TRBD1 for D (5 bases). The sequence was collected from a man aged 18 to 30 in good health. Sequencing input: naive CD4+ T cells sorted from blood. Subset: CD45RA+ positively selected. CDR3 residues: CAIRLTDRSYEQYF. CDR3 in DNA: TGTGCCATCAGGTTGACAGACCGGTCCTACGAGCAGTACTTC.